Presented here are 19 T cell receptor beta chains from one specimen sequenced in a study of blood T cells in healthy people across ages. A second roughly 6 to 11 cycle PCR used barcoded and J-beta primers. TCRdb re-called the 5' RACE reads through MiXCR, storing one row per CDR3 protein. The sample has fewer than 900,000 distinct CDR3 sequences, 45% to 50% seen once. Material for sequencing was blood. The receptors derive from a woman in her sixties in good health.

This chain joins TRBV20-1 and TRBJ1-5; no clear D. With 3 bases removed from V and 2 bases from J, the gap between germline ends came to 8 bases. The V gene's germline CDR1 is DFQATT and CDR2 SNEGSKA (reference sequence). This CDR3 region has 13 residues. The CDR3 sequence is CSASFGGNQPQHF. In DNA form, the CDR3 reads TGCAGTGCTAGTTTTGGAGGCAATCAGCCCCAGCATTTT.

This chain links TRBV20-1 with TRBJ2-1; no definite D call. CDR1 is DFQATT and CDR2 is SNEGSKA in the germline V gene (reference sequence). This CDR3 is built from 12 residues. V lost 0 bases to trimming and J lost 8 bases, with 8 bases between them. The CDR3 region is CSARDLGYEQFF. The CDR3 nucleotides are TGCAGTGCTAGAGATCTCGGGTATGAGCAGTTCTTC.

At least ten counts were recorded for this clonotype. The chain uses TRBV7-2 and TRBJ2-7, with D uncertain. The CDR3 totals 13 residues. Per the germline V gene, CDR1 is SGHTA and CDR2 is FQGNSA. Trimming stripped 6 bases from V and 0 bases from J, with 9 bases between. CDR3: CASSFTDSYEQYF. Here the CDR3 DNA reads TGTGCCAGCAGTTTTACCGACTCCTACGAGCAGTACTTC.

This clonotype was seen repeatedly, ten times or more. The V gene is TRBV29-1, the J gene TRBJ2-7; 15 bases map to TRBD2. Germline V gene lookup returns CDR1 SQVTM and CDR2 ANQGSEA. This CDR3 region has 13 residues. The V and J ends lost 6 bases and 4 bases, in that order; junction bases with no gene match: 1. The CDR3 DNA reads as TGCAGCGTCGGACTAGCGGGAGGGTACGAGCAGTACTTC. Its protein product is CSVGLAGGYEQYF.

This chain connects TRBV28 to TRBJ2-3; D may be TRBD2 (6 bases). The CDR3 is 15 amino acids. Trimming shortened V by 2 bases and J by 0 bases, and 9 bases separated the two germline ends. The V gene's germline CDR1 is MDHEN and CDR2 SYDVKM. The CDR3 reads CASSLSGTSTDTQYF. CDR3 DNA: TGTGCCAGCAGTTTAAGTGGGACTAGCACAGATACGCAGTATTTT.

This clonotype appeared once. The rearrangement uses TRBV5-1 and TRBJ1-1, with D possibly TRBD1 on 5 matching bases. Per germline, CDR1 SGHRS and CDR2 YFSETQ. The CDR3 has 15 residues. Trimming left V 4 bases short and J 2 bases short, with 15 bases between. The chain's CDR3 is CASSADPRGNTEAFF. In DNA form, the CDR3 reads TGCGCCAGCAGCGCAGACCCAAGGGGCAACACTGAAGCTTTCTTT.

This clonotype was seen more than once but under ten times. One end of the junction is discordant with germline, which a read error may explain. Written as DNA, the CDR3 is TGCGCCAGCAGTTATCGGAGGGGGACAACAGATACGCAGTATTTT. This translates into CASSYRRGTTDTQYF. The V call is TRBV6-2 or TRBV6-3, the J call TRBJ2-3; D might be TRBD1 or TRBD2, each matching 6 bases. Germline V gene lookup returns CDR1 MNHEY and CDR2 SVGEGT. The CDR3 has 15 amino acids.

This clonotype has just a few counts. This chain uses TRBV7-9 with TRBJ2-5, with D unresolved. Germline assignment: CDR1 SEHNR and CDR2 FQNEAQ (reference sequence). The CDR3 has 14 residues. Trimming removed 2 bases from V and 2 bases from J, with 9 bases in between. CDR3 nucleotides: TGTGCCAGCAGCTTAATCGGCAGGCAAGAGACCCAGTACTTC. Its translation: CASSLIGRQETQYF.

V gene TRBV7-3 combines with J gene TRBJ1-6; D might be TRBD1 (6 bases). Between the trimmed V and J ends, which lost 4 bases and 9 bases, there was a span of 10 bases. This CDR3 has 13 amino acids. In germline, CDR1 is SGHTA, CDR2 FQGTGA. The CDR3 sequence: CASSSTGSSPLHF. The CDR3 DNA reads TGTGCCAGCAGCTCAACAGGGTCTTCACCCCTCCACTTT. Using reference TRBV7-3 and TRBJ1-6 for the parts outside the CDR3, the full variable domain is GAGVSQTPSNKVTEKGKYVELRCDPISGHTALYWYRQSLGQGPEFLIYFQGTGAADDSGLPNDRFFAVRPEGSVSTLKIQRTERGDSAVYLCASSSTGSSPLHFGNGTRLTVT.

The CDR3 DNA reads as TGTGCCAGCAGCGTAGGTCAAAACAGGGGGCTCCACGAGCAGTACTTC. This gives the protein CASSVGQNRGLHEQYF. The V and J genes are TRBV9 and TRBJ2-7, with TRBD1 identical over 9 bases. The CDR3 spans 16 residues. The germline V gene encodes CDR1 SGDLS and CDR2 YYNGEE. V gave up 0 bases and J gave up 5 bases; unmatched junction bases: 9.

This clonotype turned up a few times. The CDR3 sequence: CASSAAVAGVLDNEQFF. Here the CDR3 DNA reads TGTGCCAGCAGTGCCGCAGTAGCGGGAGTCTTGGACAATGAGCAGTTCTTC. The chain uses TRBV6-1 and TRBJ2-1; TRBD2 aligns across 9 bases. The CDR3 covers 17 residues. In germline, CDR1 is MNHNS, CDR2 SASEGT. V trimming: 4 bases; J trimming: 5 bases; junction bases outside the gene matches: 12.

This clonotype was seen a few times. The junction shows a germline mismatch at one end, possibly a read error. As DNA, the CDR3 is TGTGCCAGCATTGAAGAAGGATACGAGCAGTACTTC. Translation: CASIEEGYEQYF. The rearrangement uses TRBV2 and TRBJ2-7; D is unresolved. The CDR3 is made up of 12 amino acids. Germline V gene sequence: CDR1 SNHLY, CDR2 FYNNEI.

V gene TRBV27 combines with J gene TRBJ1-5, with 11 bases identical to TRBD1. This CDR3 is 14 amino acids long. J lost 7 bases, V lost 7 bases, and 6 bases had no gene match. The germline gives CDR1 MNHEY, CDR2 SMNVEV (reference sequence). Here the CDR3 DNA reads TGTGCCAGCAAACGGACAGGGGGCGGACAGCCCCAGCATTTT. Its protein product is CASKRTGGGQPQHF.

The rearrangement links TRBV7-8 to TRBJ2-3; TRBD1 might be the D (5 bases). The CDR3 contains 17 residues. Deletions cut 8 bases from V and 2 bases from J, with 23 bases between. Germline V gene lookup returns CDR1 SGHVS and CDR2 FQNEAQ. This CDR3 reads CASVGARILIHTDTQYF. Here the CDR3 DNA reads TGTGCCAGCGTTGGGGCTAGGATACTTATCCACACAGATACGCAGTATTTT.

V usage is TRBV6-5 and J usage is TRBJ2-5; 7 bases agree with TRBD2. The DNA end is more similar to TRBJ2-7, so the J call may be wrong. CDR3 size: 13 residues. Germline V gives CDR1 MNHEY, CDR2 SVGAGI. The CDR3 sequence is CASMEASGYEQYF. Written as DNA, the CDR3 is TGTGCCAGCATGGAGGCTAGCGGCTACGAGCAGTACTTC.

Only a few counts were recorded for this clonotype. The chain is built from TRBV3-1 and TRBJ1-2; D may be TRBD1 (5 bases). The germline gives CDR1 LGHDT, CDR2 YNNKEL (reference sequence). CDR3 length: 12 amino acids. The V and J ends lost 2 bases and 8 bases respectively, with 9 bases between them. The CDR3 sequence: CASSQLGEGYTF. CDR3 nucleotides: TGTGCCAGCAGCCAACTGGGGGAAGGCTACACCTTC.

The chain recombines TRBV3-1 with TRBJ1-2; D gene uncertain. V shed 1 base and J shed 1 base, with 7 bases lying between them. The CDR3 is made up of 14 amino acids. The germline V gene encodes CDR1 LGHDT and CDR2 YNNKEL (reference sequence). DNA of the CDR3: TGTGCCAGCAGCCAAGGGTCTTATAACTATGGCTACACCTTC. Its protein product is CASSQGSYNYGYTF.

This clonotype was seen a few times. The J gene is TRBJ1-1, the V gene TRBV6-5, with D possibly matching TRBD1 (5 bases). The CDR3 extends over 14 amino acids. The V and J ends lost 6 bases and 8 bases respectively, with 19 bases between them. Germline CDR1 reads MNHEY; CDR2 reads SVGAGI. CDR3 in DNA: TGTGCCAGCAGCCTGCAGGGATCGGGCTCAGAAGCTTTCTTT. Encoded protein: CASSLQGSGSEAFF.

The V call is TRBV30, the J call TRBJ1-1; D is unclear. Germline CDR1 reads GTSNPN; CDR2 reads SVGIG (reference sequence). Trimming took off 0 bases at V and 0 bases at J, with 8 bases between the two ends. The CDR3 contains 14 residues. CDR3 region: CAWSVLAMNTEAFF. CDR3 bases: TGTGCCTGGAGTGTACTGGCAATGAACACTGAAGCTTTCTTT.